This T cell receptor (beta chain) is drawn from a study of T cell repertoires in cytomegalovirus infection. Overall study: Public signatures in TCR beta pointed to CMV infection and matching HLA type. Study-level points and caveats: Clonotype analysis showed dominance of the ex vivo response by HLA-C-restricted CMV-specific TCR beta clonotypes.

TCRdb processed the reads anew with MiXCR; each CDR3 protein has one entry. The sample lists approximately 730,000 distinct CDR3 sequences; around a third were seen once. V lost 5 bases and J 4 bases, leaving 11 bases between the germline ends. The CDR3 runs 13 residues. The V gene's germline CDR1 is SGHVS and CDR2 FQNEAQ. This clonotype was observed at least ten times. As yet, its antigen is unknown. Specimen: cultured PBMCs, collected from culture after CMV antigen stimulation. The clonotype comes from a human donor in good health (CMV status not recorded). Some clones in this sample may be carry-over from other donors' samples. V gene TRBV7-8 combines with J gene TRBJ1-1; D uncertain. For the CDR3, the DNA is TGTGCCAGCAGCCCGCTATTGAGCACTGAAGCTTTCTTT. Translation gives CASSPLLSTEAFF.